The 27 T cell receptor beta chains given below trace back to one sample, sequenced in a study of blood T cells in healthy people across ages. Together with a sample-barcoded 5' primer, a J-beta primer mix was included in a second PCR lasting about 7 to 12 cycles. TCRdb reprocessed the 5' RACE reads with MiXCR, giving one entry per CDR3 protein. The sample lists 1.8 million or so distinct CDR3 sequences, around 42% seen once, with roughly 24% in the top ten. Sequenced sample: blood. The receptors were gathered from a human donor in good health.

This clonotype was seen a handful of times. The V call is TRBV7-9, the J call TRBJ1-2; a weak D match, TRBD1 (6 bases). In germline, CDR1 is SEHNR, CDR2 FQNEAQ (reference sequence). Trimming cost V 6 bases and J 1 base, with 12 bases left between them. This CDR3 is built from 14 residues. CDR3 sequence: CASRSGHNNYGYTF. In DNA form, the CDR3 reads TGTGCCAGCAGGTCGGGACACAATAACTATGGCTACACCTTC.

The chain employs TRBV7-9 and TRBJ2-2; maybe TRBD2 (6 bases). The V end lost 9 bases, the J end lost 0 bases, and 11 bases lay between the germline ends. This CDR3 has 14 residues. Germline V CDR1 and CDR2: SEHNR, FQNEAQ (reference sequence). The CDR3 DNA reads as TGTGCCAGGAGTGGGACTTCGAACACCGGGGAGCTGTTTTTT. It codes for CARSGTSNTGELFF.

The rearrangement uses TRBV6-5 and TRBJ1-2, with D possibly matching TRBD1 (5 bases). The V gene lost 0 bases and the J gene lost 7 bases, with 18 bases spanning the gap. This CDR3 is built from 16 residues. CDR1 and CDR2 (germline): MNHEY, SVGAGI. The CDR3 protein is CASSYSLLLGGGGYTF. The CDR3 DNA reads TGTGCCAGCAGTTACTCCCTTCTATTGGGTGGGGGTGGCTACACCTTC.

Ten or more counts support this clonotype. This chain connects TRBV7-3 to TRBJ1-2, with TRBD1 identical over 7 bases. CDR3 length equals 13 residues. Trimming took 0 bases from V and 7 from J; bases not matched to a gene: 2. Germline V gene data show CDR1 as SGHTA and CDR2 as FQGTGA. DNA of the CDR3: TGTGCCAGCAGCTTAACAGGGGGCGGTGGCTACACCTTC. Its protein product is CASSLTGGGGYTF.

The chain carries TRBV25-1 and TRBJ2-5, with D tentatively TRBD1 (6 bases). Trimming took off 0 bases at V and 5 bases at J, with 22 bases between the two ends. Germline lookup yields CDR1 MGHDK and CDR2 SYGVNS. CDR3 length: 18 amino acids. The CDR3 region is CASSEYFLGQGILETQYF. The CDR3 bases are TGTGCCAGCAGTGAATATTTTCTTGGGCAGGGGATTTTGGAGACCCAGTACTTC.

This clonotype was counted a few times. The chain employs TRBV7-2 and TRBJ1-2, with D perhaps TRBD1 (5 bases). Germline lookup yields CDR1 SGHTA and CDR2 FQGNSA. V lost 5 bases to trimming and J lost 8 bases, with 18 bases between them. The CDR3 consists of 14 residues. CDR3 sequence: CASSHRGGVGGYTF. The DNA for the CDR3 is TGTGCCAGCAGCCATCGGGGCGGGGTAGGGGGCTACACCTTC. Together with reference TRBV7-2 and TRBJ1-2, the CDR3 gives the full variable domain: GAGVSQSPSNKVTEKGKDVELRCDPISGHTALYWYRQSLGQGLEFLIYFQGNSAPDKSGLPSDRFSAERTGGSVSTLTIQRTQQEDSAVYLCASSHRGGVGGYTFGSGTRLTVV.

The chain joins TRBV7-2 to TRBJ2-5; 7 bases map to TRBD1. This CDR3 comprises 14 residues. The trim removed 5 bases at V and 4 bases at J, leaving 7 bases unmatched. Germline values: CDR1 SGHTA, CDR2 FQGNSA. CDR3 nucleotide sequence: TGTGCCAGCAGCCCGAAACAGGGGTCAGAGACCCAGTACTTC. This sequence encodes CASSPKQGSETQYF.

This clonotype occurred a few times. This chain connects TRBV13 to TRBJ1-2; TRBD1 aligns across 7 bases. CDR3 length: 15 amino acids. Germline V gene sequence: CDR1 PRHDT, CDR2 FYEKMQ (reference sequence). J lost 4 bases, V lost 5 bases, and 10 bases had no gene match. CDR3 nucleotides: TGTGCCAGCAGCACCCGGACAGGCGTTAGCTATGGCTACACCTTC. Protein sequence: CASSTRTGVSYGYTF. Combining the CDR3 with reference TRBV13 and TRBJ1-2 gives the whole variable domain AAGVIQSPRHLIKEKRETATLKCYPIPRHDTVYWYQQGPGQDPQFLISFYEKMQSDKGSIPDRFSAQQFSDYHSELNMSSLELGDSALYFCASSTRTGVSYGYTFGSGTRLTVV.

The rearrangement joins TRBV27 to TRBJ1-2; 7 positions match TRBD1. Germline CDR1 reads MNHEY; CDR2 reads SMNVEV (reference sequence). Trimming took 8 bases from V and 0 from J; bases not matched to a gene: 15. The CDR3 has 17 residues. The DNA of the CDR3 is TGTGCCAGCGGGGGGTGGGTTTCCGGGACAGCTAACTATGGCTACACCTTC. This sequence encodes CASGGWVSGTANYGYTF.

In its sample, this clonotype was seen a few times. CDR3 nucleotides: TGTGCCAGCAGCGGATCCACTCCCAGCACAGATACGCAGTATTTT. Translation gives CASSGSTPSTDTQYF. V gene TRBV6-2 or TRBV6-3 combines with J gene TRBJ2-3, with no clear D. V dropped 6 bases and J dropped 0 bases, with 13 bases sitting between them. The CDR3 is 15 amino acids. The V gene's germline CDR1 is MNHEY and CDR2 SVGEGT.

The J gene is TRBJ2-7, the V gene TRBV29-1; the D gene could be TRBD1 or TRBD2 (5 bases each). Trimming left V 5 bases short and J 11 bases short, with 28 bases between. Germline values: CDR1 SQVTM, CDR2 ANQGSEA. CDR3 length: 15 residues. CDR3 loop: CSVLFPDSGQAVEYF. CDR3 nucleotide sequence: TGCAGCGTTCTCTTCCCAGACAGCGGACAAGCGGTAGAGTACTTC.

The chain links TRBV10-3 to TRBJ1-2; 7 bases line up with TRBD1. From germline, CDR1 is ENHRY and CDR2 SYGVKD. The CDR3 is 14 residues long. Trimming cost V 6 bases and J 3 bases; bases outside gene matches: 7. The CDR3, as DNA: TGTGCCATCAGCTACCGGGACAGCTACTATGGCTACACCTTC. Translating gives CAISYRDSYYGYTF.

This clonotype showed up just once. The chain carries TRBV7-9 and TRBJ2-7; D may correspond to TRBD1 or TRBD2 (5 bases each). The CDR3 contains 14 residues. The germline V gene encodes CDR1 SEHNR and CDR2 FQNEAQ (reference sequence). Trimming removed 1 base at V and 9 bases at J, with 16 bases between. CDR3 DNA: TGTGCCAGCAGCTTAGGTACAGGAGGAGTCGGGCAGTACTTC. Its translation is CASSLGTGGVGQYF.

This clonotype showed up just a few times. V and J are TRBV7-2 and TRBJ2-1; 8 bases fit TRBD1. CDR3 length equals 14 residues. Germline CDR1 reads SGHTA; CDR2 reads FQGNSA. V trimming: 5 bases; J trimming: 6 bases; junction bases outside the gene matches: 6. The CDR3: CASSIRTGTNEQFF. The CDR3 coding sequence is TGTGCCAGCAGCATCCGGACAGGGACCAATGAGCAGTTCTTC.

This clonotype has more than one count but fewer than ten. V usage is TRBV5-1 and J usage is TRBJ2-3, with 8 nucleotides matching TRBD1. The CDR3 is 14 residues long. The germline V gene has CDR1 SGHRS and CDR2 YFSETQ. Trimming cost V 4 bases and J 5 bases; bases outside gene matches: 6. The CDR3 DNA is TGCGCCAGCAGCCCGGGACAGGTCGGAGATACGCAGTATTTT. It encodes CASSPGQVGDTQYF.

In this sample, this clonotype turned up a few times. The J gene is TRBJ2-1, the V gene TRBV19; 9 nucleotides line up with TRBD2. Germline CDR1 reads LNHDA; CDR2 reads SQIVND (reference sequence). Trimming at V came to 3 bases and at J to 3 bases, leaving 9 bases not matched to a gene. The CDR3 contains 17 residues. The CDR3 reads CASSISGGGGYYNEQFF. The CDR3 DNA reads as TGTGCCAGTAGTATCAGTGGCGGGGGGGGTTACTACAATGAGCAGTTCTTC. Variable domain in full (rest from reference TRBV19 and TRBJ2-1): DGGITQSPKYLFRKEGQNVTLSCEQNLNHDAMYWYRQDPGQGLRLIYYSQIVNDFQKGDIAEGYSVSREKKESFPLTVTSAQKNPTAFYLCASSISGGGGYYNEQFFGPGTRLTVL.

This clonotype appeared a few times. The V and J genes are TRBV2 and TRBJ2-5, with TRBD1 identical over 10 bases. The V segment lost 5 bases and the J segment 3 bases; nucleotides outside the gene matches: 6. There are 15 residues in the CDR3. Germline CDR1 and CDR2: SNHLY and FYNNEI. Here the CDR3 DNA reads TGTGCCAGCAGTCGGGACAGGGGCTCGGAAGAGACCCAGTACTTC. Encoded protein: CASSRDRGSEETQYF.

The chain joins TRBV6-1 to TRBJ2-7; D remains unclear. Deletions cut 2 bases from V and 2 bases from J, with 7 bases between. Germline V gene sequence: CDR1 MNHNS, CDR2 SASEGT. The CDR3 contains 13 residues. The CDR3 protein is CASSERQPYEQYF. CDR3 DNA: TGTGCCAGCAGTGAACGTCAGCCCTACGAGCAGTACTTC.

Note on this clonotype: A read error may produce the germline difference seen at one junction end. The chain links TRBV12-5 to TRBJ1-2; TRBD1 agrees at 8 bases. This CDR3 is 11 amino acids long. Germline lookup yields CDR1 LGHNT and CDR2 FRNRAP. CDR3 sequence: CASGLQGATTF. As DNA, the CDR3 is TGTGCCAGTGGTCTCCAGGGGGCAACCACCTTC.

The chain has TRBV9 and TRBJ2-7; D is undetermined. The ends were cut back, 2 bases at V and 2 bases at J, with 8 bases in the middle. The CDR3 runs 13 residues. The V gene's germline CDR1 is SGDLS and CDR2 YYNGEE. The CDR3 region has the DNA TGTGCCAGCAGCGTCGCCCCCACCTACGAGCAGTACTTC. Translating gives CASSVAPTYEQYF.

The CDR3 spells CSAWTGSGYTF. DNA of the CDR3: TGCAGTGCTTGGACAGGTTCCGGCTACACCTTC. V usage is TRBV20-1 and J usage is TRBJ1-2, with 7 bases matching TRBD1. Germline CDR1 DFQATT, CDR2 SNEGSKA (reference sequence). The CDR3 sequence is 11 residues long. After removal of 5 bases from V and 8 bases from J, the junction contained 5 bases not matched to a gene.

This clonotype was seen once. One end of the junction varies from germline; a read error may be responsible. V and J are TRBV7-9 and TRBJ2-2; 14 nucleotides line up with TRBD2. Germline V lookup: CDR1 SEHNR, CDR2 FQNEAQ (reference sequence). The CDR3 runs 17 residues. CDR3 sequence reads: CASSLGLAGANTGKLFF. DNA of the CDR3: TGTGCCAGCAGCCTGGGACTAGCGGGGGCAAACACCGGGAAGCTGTTTTTT.

This clonotype was seen a handful of times. The chain employs TRBV4-3 and TRBJ2-1; 8 bases are shared with TRBD1. J was trimmed by 8 bases and V by 3 bases; bases with no gene match: 3. Germline CDR1 and CDR2: LGHNA and YSLEER. This CDR3 contains 13 residues. The chain's CDR3 is CASSHLQGDEQFF. CDR3 DNA sequence: TGCGCCAGCAGCCACTTACAGGGGGATGAGCAGTTCTTC.

The chain combines TRBV12-3 or TRBV12-4 with TRBJ1-5, with TRBD1 as a possible D gene (5 bases). The CDR3 length is 15 residues. The ends were cut back, 7 bases at V and 3 bases at J, with 16 bases in the middle. The CDR3, as DNA: TGTGCCAGCAATATCGGGACGGCACTCAATCAGCCCCAGCATTTT. The encoded protein is CASNIGTALNQPQHF.

This clonotype appeared a single time. The chain is built from TRBV4-2 and TRBJ2-1, with no clear D. The germline CDR1 and CDR2 sequences are LGHNA and YNFKEQ. CDR3 length: 13 amino acids. The ends were cut back, 1 base at V and 9 bases at J, with 10 bases in the middle. In nucleotides, the CDR3 is TGTGCCAGCAGCCAAGGCTCCGGACGTGAGCAGTTCTTC. Its translation: CASSQGSGREQFF.

The chain employs TRBV7-9 and TRBJ2-5; the match to TRBD2 covers 10 bases. CDR3 size: 16 residues. The V and J ends lost 5 bases and 0 bases, in that order; junction bases with no gene match: 6. The germline CDR1 and CDR2 sequences are SEHNR and FQNEAQ (reference sequence). This CDR3 reads CASSLPLAGNQETQYF. The DNA of the CDR3 is TGTGCCAGCAGCCTACCACTAGCGGGGAACCAAGAGACCCAGTACTTC.

This rearrangement joins TRBV20-1 to TRBJ1-1, with D maybe TRBD1 (5 bases). Trimming pared 5 bases from V and 10 bases from J, leaving 14 bases between. The CDR3 totals 11 residues. CDR1 and CDR2 (germline): DFQATT, SNEGSKA (reference sequence). CDR3 residues: CSARGRVRAFF. The CDR3 DNA reads as TGCAGTGCTCGGGGCAGGGTAAGAGCTTTCTTT.